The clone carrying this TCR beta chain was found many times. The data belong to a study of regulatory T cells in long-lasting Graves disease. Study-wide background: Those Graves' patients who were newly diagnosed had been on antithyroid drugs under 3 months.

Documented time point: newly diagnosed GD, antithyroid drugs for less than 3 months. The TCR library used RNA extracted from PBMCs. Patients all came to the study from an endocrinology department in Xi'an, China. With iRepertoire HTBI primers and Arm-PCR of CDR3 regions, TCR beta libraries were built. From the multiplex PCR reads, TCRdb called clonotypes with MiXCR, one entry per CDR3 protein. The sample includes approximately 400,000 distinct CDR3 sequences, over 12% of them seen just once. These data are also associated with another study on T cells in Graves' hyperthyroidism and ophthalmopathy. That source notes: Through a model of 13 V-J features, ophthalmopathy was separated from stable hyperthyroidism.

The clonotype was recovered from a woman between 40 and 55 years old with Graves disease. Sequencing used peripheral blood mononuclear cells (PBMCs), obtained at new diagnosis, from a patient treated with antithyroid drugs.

The CDR3 loop is CASSLGYQGRTYGYTF. The CDR3 nucleotides read TGTGCCAGCAGTTTAGGTTACCAGGGTAGAACCTATGGCTACACCTTC. This chain uses TRBV28 with TRBJ1-2; a weak D match, TRBD1 (5 bases). In germline, CDR1 is MDHEN, CDR2 SYDVKM. Deletions cut 2 bases from V and 4 bases from J, with 17 bases between. The CDR3 is made up of 16 amino acids.